The 16 T cell receptor beta chains reported below all come from one sample, sequenced in a study of cytomegalovirus exposure and HLA in healthy donors. Primers included in the PCR were 60 Vbeta and 13 Jbeta primers. Libraries were prepared by immunoSEQ multiplex PCR; TCRdb keeps only in-frame clonotypes and omits some of them. This table holds approximately 100,000 clones. The sequenced sample was PBMCs. These receptors were taken from a man aged 45-65 years in good health and CMV-seropositive.

This rearrangement joins TRBV5-1 to TRBJ2-1, with TRBD2 identical over 14 bases. The CDR3 is 17 amino acids. J lost 5 bases, V lost 1 base, and 5 bases had no gene match. Germline CDR1 is SGHRS and CDR2 is YFSETQ. Here the CDR3 reads CASSLRSTSGRDNEQFF. The CDR3 DNA sequence: TGCGCCAGCAGCTTGAGGTCGACTAGCGGGAGGGACAATGAGCAGTTCTTC.

The CDR3 region has the DNA TGCGCCAGCAGCGATAGCGGGAGAGTCTACAATGAGCAGTTCTTC. Its translation is CASSDSGRVYNEQFF. The J gene is TRBJ2-1, the V gene TRBV4-3; 9 bases are a match to TRBD2. The CDR3 loop spans 15 amino acids. From germline, CDR1 is LGHNA and CDR2 YSLEER. V gave up 5 bases and J gave up 3 bases; unmatched junction bases: 5.

The V and J genes are TRBV4-1 and TRBJ1-1; D is ambiguous. The ends were cut back, 0 bases at V and 1 base at J, with 9 bases in the middle. The CDR3 loop spans 15 amino acids. Germline CDR1 reads MGHRA; CDR2 reads YSYEKL. The CDR3 DNA reads TGCGCCAGCAGCCAAGAGAGACTCGGGAACACTGAAGCTTTCTTT. This codes for CASSQERLGNTEAFF.

The gene calls are TRBV7-9 and TRBJ2-1; 9 bases map to TRBD2. The germline gives CDR1 SEHNR, CDR2 FQNEAQ (reference sequence). CDR3 length: 16 residues. V was pared by 5 bases and J by 3 bases, with 8 bases of the junction left unmatched. The CDR3 region has the DNA TGTGCCAGCAGCCGCCTTAGCGGGAGAAACTACAATGAGCAGTTCTTC. It is translated as CASSRLSGRNYNEQFF.

The gene calls are TRBV5-1 and TRBJ1-2, with D maybe TRBD1 (5 bases). The CDR3 has 17 amino acids. Germline loops: CDR1 SGHRS, CDR2 YFSETQ. The germline V and J ends were trimmed by 2 bases and 3 bases, with 20 bases remaining between them. The CDR3 sequence: CASSLVGVGGPDYGYTF. The CDR3 coding sequence is TGCGCCAGCAGCTTAGTCGGGGTCGGGGGACCTGACTATGGCTACACCTTC. Looking up the rest from reference TRBV5-1 and TRBJ1-2 gives the full variable domain: KAGVTQTPRYLIKTRGQQVTLSCSPISGHRSVSWYQQTPGQGLQFLFEYFSETQRNKGNFPGRFSGRQFSNSRSEMNVSTLELGDSALYLCASSLVGVGGPDYGYTFGSGTRLTVV.

The chain is built from TRBV7-9 and TRBJ1-4, with D perhaps TRBD1 (6 bases). V shed 5 bases and J shed 8 bases, with 21 bases lying between them. The CDR3 consists of 16 residues. Germline V gene data show CDR1 as SEHNR and CDR2 as FQNEAQ (reference sequence). CDR3 DNA: TGTGCCAGCAGCACATCCGGGACAAGAAAGGGGGAAAAACTGTTTTTT. This translates into CASSTSGTRKGEKLFF. The variable domain in full, with the rest retrieved from reference TRBV7-9 and TRBJ1-4, is DTGVSQNPRHKITKRGQNVTFRCDPISEHNRLYWYRQTLGQGPEFLTYFQNEAQLEKSRLLSDRFSAERPKGSFSTLEIQRTEQGDSAMYLCASSTSGTRKGEKLFFGSGTQLSVL.

This chain joins TRBV2 and TRBJ2-7; 7 positions agree with TRBD1. The CDR3 loop spans 14 amino acids. V lost 6 bases, J lost 4 bases, and 9 bases stayed unmatched. Looked up from germline, CDR1 is SNHLY and CDR2 is FYNNEI. In DNA, the CDR3 is TGTGCCAGCAGGCCACAGGGGCCAGTTTACGAGCAGTACTTC. Protein: CASRPQGPVYEQYF. Filled out from reference TRBV2 and TRBJ2-7, the complete variable domain reads EPEVTQTPSHQVTQMGQEVILRCVPISNHLYFYWYRQILGQKVEFLVSFYNNEISEKSEIFDDQFSVERPDGSNFTLKIRSTKLEDSAMYFCASRPQGPVYEQYFGPGTRLTVT.

V and J are TRBV18 and TRBJ2-5; 7 bases line up with TRBD1. The end of the DNA fits TRBJ2-7 better, so the J call may be wrong. The CDR3 has 15 amino acids. Germline CDR1 and CDR2: KGHSH and LQKENI. CDR3 loop: CASSPKAQAGGEQYF. The CDR3 DNA reads as TGTGCCAGCTCACCAAAAGCACAAGCAGGGGGCGAGCAGTACTTC.

The CDR3: CASSLGTGATGELFF. In DNA, the CDR3 is TGTGCCAGCAGCCTAGGGACAGGGGCCACCGGGGAGCTGTTTTTT. V gene TRBV9 combines with J gene TRBJ2-2; 10 positions match TRBD1. This CDR3 spans 15 amino acids. J lost 4 bases, V lost 4 bases, and 4 bases had no gene match. Germline V gene lookup returns CDR1 SGDLS and CDR2 YYNGEE.

The chain combines TRBV7-2 with TRBJ2-2, with D possibly being TRBD2 (6 bases). The CDR3 totals 14 residues. V lost 6 bases to trimming and J lost 2 bases, with 10 bases between them. Germline loops: CDR1 SGHTA, CDR2 FQGNSA. The CDR3 sequence is CASRRDSNTGELFF. The CDR3 nucleotides are TGTGCCAGCAGGCGGGACTCAAACACCGGGGAGCTGTTTTTT.

The CDR3 DNA reads TGTGCTAGTGGTTTGGTAACGGGCGAGCAGTACTTC. Protein product: CASGLVTGEQYF. The V and J genes are TRBV12-5 and TRBJ2-7; D call uncertain. The V gene's germline CDR1 is LGHNT and CDR2 FRNRAP. V was pared by 0 bases and J by 6 bases, with 6 bases between. This CDR3 has 12 residues.

This chain uses TRBV7-9 with TRBJ2-1, with 7 bases matching TRBD2. The CDR3 length is 14 residues. Germline loops: CDR1 SEHNR, CDR2 FQNEAQ (reference sequence). The J segment lost 6 bases and the V segment lost 6 bases, leaving 8 bases of the junction unmatched. The CDR3 bases are TGTGCCAGCAGTGGGACTATTGGTGGCAATGAGCAGTTCTTC. Translated, it gives CASSGTIGGNEQFF.

In nucleotides, the CDR3 is TGTGCCAGCAGCTTAGAACGGGGCAGCGCGGGGGAGACCCAGTACTTC. It encodes CASSLERGSAGETQYF. The rearrangement uses TRBV11-2 and TRBJ2-5; D perhaps matches TRBD2 (6 bases). V lost 0 bases and J lost 5, with 16 bases in between. Germline V gene data show CDR1 as SGHAT and CDR2 as FQNNGV. This CDR3 comprises 16 residues.

The chain recombines TRBV25-1 with TRBJ2-1; 9 nucleotides line up with TRBD2. Germline V gene sequence: CDR1 MGHDK, CDR2 SYGVNS. The CDR3 length is 15 residues. Losses at the gene ends were 1 base for V and 8 bases for J; bases not matched to a gene: 6. The CDR3 DNA sequence: TGTGCCAGCAGTGAATTGGATAGCGGGAGCTATGAGCAGTTCTTC. Translated: CASSELDSGSYEQFF.

The chain has TRBV6-4 and TRBJ2-7; D is unclear. This CDR3 has 15 amino acids. Germline CDR1 is MRHNA and CDR2 is SNTAGT. V was cut by 4 bases and J by 2 bases, with 15 bases left in between. DNA for the CDR3: TGTGCCAGCAGTGCCTCCCCGAGCCCTACCTACGAGCAGTACTTC. It specifies CASSASPSPTYEQYF.

CDR3 nucleotides: TGTGCCAGCGCCGGGACAGCGAGTACCTCTGGGGCCAACGTCCTGACTTTC. This translates into CASAGTASTSGANVLTF. The chain links TRBV9 to TRBJ2-6; 7 bases align to TRBD1. Trimming took 7 bases from V and 0 from J; bases not matched to a gene: 10. This CDR3 contains 17 residues. CDR1 SGDLS and CDR2 YYNGEE come from the germline V gene.